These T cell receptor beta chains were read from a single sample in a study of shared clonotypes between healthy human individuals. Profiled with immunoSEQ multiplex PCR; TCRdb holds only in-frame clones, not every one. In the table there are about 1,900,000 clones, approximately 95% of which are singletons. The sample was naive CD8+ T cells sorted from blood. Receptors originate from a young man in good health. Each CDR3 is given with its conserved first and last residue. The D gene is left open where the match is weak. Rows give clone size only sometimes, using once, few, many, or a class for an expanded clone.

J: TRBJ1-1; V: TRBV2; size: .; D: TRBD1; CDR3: CASSDDGTGAMRFTEAFF; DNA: TGTGCCAGCAGTGATGATGGGACAGGGGCTATGAGGTTCACTGAAGCTTTCTTT
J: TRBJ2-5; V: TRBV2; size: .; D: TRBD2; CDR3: CASRGGGQETQYF; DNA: TGTGCCAGCAGGGGCGGGGGGCAAGAGACCCAGTACTTC
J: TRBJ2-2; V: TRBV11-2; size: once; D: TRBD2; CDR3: CASSHWTSGRGANTGELFF; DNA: TGTGCCAGCAGCCACTGGACTAGCGGGAGGGGGGCGAACACCGGGGAGCTGTTTTTT
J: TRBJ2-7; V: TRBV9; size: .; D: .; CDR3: CASSVGEGWEQYF; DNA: TGTGCCAGCAGCGTAGGTGAGGGGTGGGAGCAGTACTTC
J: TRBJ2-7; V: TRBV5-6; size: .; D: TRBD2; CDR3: CASTLGPSGSSYEQYF; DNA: TGTGCCAGCACCCTTGGCCCTAGCGGGAGCTCCTACGAGCAGTACTTC
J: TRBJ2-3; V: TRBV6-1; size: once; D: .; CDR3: CASSDGPGPSTDTQYF; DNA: TGTGCCAGCAGTGACGGTCCGGGGCCGAGCACAGATACGCAGTATTTT
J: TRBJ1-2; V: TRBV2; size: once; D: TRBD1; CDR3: CASSEALTGVGDYGYTF; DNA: TGTGCCAGCAGTGAAGCGCTGACAGGGGTTGGGGACTATGGCTACACCTTC
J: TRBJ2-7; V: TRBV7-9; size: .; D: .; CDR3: CASSREGFEQYF; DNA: TGTGCCAGCAGCAGAGAGGGGTTCGAGCAGTACTTC
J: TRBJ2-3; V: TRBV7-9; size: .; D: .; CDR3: CASSSLGLPYTDTQYF; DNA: TGTGCCAGCAGCTCCCTTGGATTACCTTACACAGATACGCAGTATTTT
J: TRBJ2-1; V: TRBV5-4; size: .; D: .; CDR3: CASSSEEGNEQFF; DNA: TGTGCCAGCAGCTCCGAAGAAGGCAATGAGCAGTTCTTC
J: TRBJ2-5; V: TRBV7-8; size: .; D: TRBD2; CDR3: CASSLALAGGPWQETQYF; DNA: TGTGCCAGCAGCTTAGCTCTAGCGGGAGGGCCTTGGCAAGAGACCCAGTACTTC
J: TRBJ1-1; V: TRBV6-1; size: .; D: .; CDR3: CASTQVLDTEAFF; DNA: TGTGCCAGCACCCAGGTCCTAGACACTGAAGCTTTCTTT
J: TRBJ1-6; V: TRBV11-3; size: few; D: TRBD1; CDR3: CASSEDRDSPLHF; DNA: TGTGCCAGCAGCGAGGACAGGGATTCACCCCTCCACTTT
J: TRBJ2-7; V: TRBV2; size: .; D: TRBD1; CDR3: CASSYRGMGYEQYF; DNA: TGTGCCAGCAGCTACAGGGGCATGGGCTACGAGCAGTACTTC
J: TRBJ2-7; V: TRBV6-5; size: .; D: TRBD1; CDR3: CASSQTGPGEQYF; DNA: TGTGCCAGCTCACAGACAGGGCCTGGCGAGCAGTACTTC
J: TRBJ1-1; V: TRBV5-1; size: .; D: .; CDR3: CASSSGLDTEAFF; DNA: TGCGCCAGCAGCTCGGGTCTGGACACTGAAGCTTTCTTT
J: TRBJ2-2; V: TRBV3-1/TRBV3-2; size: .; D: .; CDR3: CASSHELFF; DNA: TGTGCCAGCAGCCACGAGCTGTTTTTT
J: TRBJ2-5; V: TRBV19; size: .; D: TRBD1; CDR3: CASSITGAPQETQYF; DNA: TGTGCCAGTAGTATAACAGGGGCGCCTCAAGAGACCCAGTACTTC
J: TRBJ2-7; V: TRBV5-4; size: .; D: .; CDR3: CASSAETYEQYF; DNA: TGTGCCAGCTCAGCGGAGACCTACGAGCAGTACTTC
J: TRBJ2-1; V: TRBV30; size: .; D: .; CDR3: CAWSVDLSRYNEQFF; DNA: TGTGCCTGGAGTGTCGATTTATCCCGGTACAATGAGCAGTTCTTC
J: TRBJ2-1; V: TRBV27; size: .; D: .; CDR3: CASSTFGGNNEQFF; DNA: TGTGCCAGCAGTACTTTTGGGGGTAACAATGAGCAGTTCTTC